The 15 T cell receptor beta chains in this list originate from one sample, sequenced in a study of lymphopenia after photon versus proton radiotherapy. Repertoires were generated with immunoSEQ multiplex PCR, while TCRdb's copy carries only in-frame clones and drops some. The sample carries about 18,000 clones, approximately 80% recorded once. The sequencing here drew on peripheral blood, taken from a patient treated with proton-based radiotherapy. These receptor sequences come from a man aged 70 or older with pancreatic cancer.

The chain couples TRBV29-1 to TRBJ2-1, with D perhaps given as TRBD1 or TRBD2 (6 bases each). From germline, CDR1 is SQVTM and CDR2 ANQGSEA. The CDR3 runs 15 residues. V was pared by 6 bases and J by 6 bases, with 21 bases between. CDR3 bases: TGCAGCGTCGCAGGGGATGGGGGAGCGGGCAATGAGCAGTTCTTC. Translating it yields CSVAGDGGAGNEQFF.

V usage is TRBV6-1 and J usage is TRBJ2-1; TRBD2 matches at 11 bases. The CDR3 contains 14 residues. With 7 bases clipped from V and 9 bases from J, the junction kept 8 bases outside the gene matches. Germline CDR1 reads MNHNS; CDR2 reads SASEGT. CDR3 DNA: TGTGCCAGCATCGTGGCTAGCGGGGGGATTGAGCAGTTCTTC. As protein: CASIVASGGIEQFF.

The DNA of the CDR3 is TGTGCCAGCAGCCGACACTCGAACCGGCGAGAAGAGACCCAGTACTTC. It yields the protein CASSRHSNRREETQYF. V gene TRBV7-2 combines with J gene TRBJ2-5; D is uncertain. Germline values: CDR1 SGHTA, CDR2 FQGNSA. Trimming stripped 5 bases from V and 3 bases from J, with 19 bases between. The CDR3 totals 16 residues.

V and J are TRBV9 and TRBJ1-6; the D is unclear. The CDR3 loop spans 13 amino acids. The V and J ends lost 4 bases and 7 bases respectively, with 9 bases between them. Germline assignment: CDR1 SGDLS and CDR2 YYNGEE. DNA of the CDR3: TGTGCCAGCAGCCCCGATCCCAATTCACCCCTCCACTTT. This translates into CASSPDPNSPLHF.

The chain is built from TRBV30 and TRBJ2-2; the match to TRBD1 covers 7 bases. The V segment lost 3 bases and the J segment 6 bases; nucleotides outside the gene matches: 10. This CDR3 spans 15 amino acids. Germline V lookup: CDR1 GTSNPN, CDR2 SVGIG (reference sequence). DNA of the CDR3: TGTGCCTGGAGCGAACTTGACAGGGACGCCGGGGAGCTGTTTTTT. It yields the protein CAWSELDRDAGELFF.

The J gene is TRBJ2-3, the V gene TRBV16; D gene uncertain. The CDR3 is made up of 14 amino acids. Trimming removed 2 bases from V and 3 bases from J, with 9 bases in between. The germline V gene has CDR1 KGHSY and CDR2 FQNENV. CDR3 in amino acids: CASSQRFRTDTQYF. The CDR3 bases are TGTGCCAGCAGCCAACGATTCCGTACAGATACGCAGTATTTT.

This clone was recorded a few times. One end of the junction fails to match germline, which may point to a read error. V and J are TRBV7-2 and TRBJ1-1; D uncertain. The CDR3 extends over 13 amino acids. Germline V gene lookup returns CDR1 SGHTA and CDR2 FQGNSA. In DNA form, the CDR3 reads TGTGCCAGCACAACCTCTCCCCACACAGAAGCTTTCTTT. This sequence encodes CASTTSPHTEAFF.

This chain connects TRBV2 to TRBJ2-5, with D possibly TRBD1 on 6 matching bases. The closer fit of TRBJ2-7 to the DNA end suggests the J call may be wrong. The CDR3 is 13 amino acids. Germline CDR1 SNHLY, CDR2 FYNNEI. The CDR3: CASRGRTAYEQYF. The CDR3 nucleotides read TGTGCCAGCAGGGGACGGACAGCCTACGAGCAGTACTTC.

The J gene is TRBJ1-1, the V gene TRBV5-8, with D tentatively TRBD1 (5 bases). The germline V gene encodes CDR1 SGHTS and CDR2 YDEGEE. V was pared by 0 bases and J by 0 bases, with 9 bases between. The CDR3 is 15 amino acids. In nucleotides, the CDR3 is TGTGCCAGCAGCTTGGTCGGGGGTGTGAACACTGAAGCTTTCTTT. It specifies CASSLVGGVNTEAFF.

The chain joins TRBV11-2 to TRBJ1-1; D unclear. Per germline, CDR1 SGHAT and CDR2 FQNNGV. With 1 base removed from V and 0 bases from J, the gap between germline ends came to 6 bases. The CDR3 covers 14 residues. The CDR3 is CASSLGTVNTEAFF. DNA for the CDR3: TGTGCCAGCAGCTTAGGGACCGTGAACACTGAAGCTTTCTTT.

Of note for this clone: Other nucleotide sequences from this sample produce the same CDR3. The chain combines TRBV18 with TRBJ2-2; the match to TRBD1 covers 8 bases. CDR1 is KGHSH, CDR2 LQKENI, per germline. Germline trimming cut 3 bases from V and 4 bases from J; bases unmatched to any gene: 7. CDR3 length equals 16 residues. In nucleotides, the CDR3 is TGTGCCAGCTCACCCGCCGGACAGGGTTCCACCGGGGAGCTGTTTTTT. This translates into CASSPAGQGSTGELFF. The full variable domain, with the rest looked up from reference TRBV18 and TRBJ2-2, is NAGVMQNPRHLVRRRGQEARLRCSPMKGHSHVYWYRQLPEEGLKFMVYLQKENIIDESGMPKERFSAEFPKEGPSILRIQQVVRGDSAAYFCASSPAGQGSTGELFFGEGSRLTVL.

The chain carries TRBV30 and TRBJ1-2, with 10 bases aligning to TRBD1. The junction had 9 bases not matched to a gene; V was cut back by 7 bases and J by 7 bases. The germline V gene encodes CDR1 GTSNPN and CDR2 SVGIG (reference sequence). The CDR3 totals 13 residues. The CDR3 reads CAYKGQGSVGYTF. The CDR3, as DNA: TGTGCCTACAAGGGACAGGGGTCGGTTGGCTACACCTTC.

The genes are TRBV30 and TRBJ1-1; D perhaps matches TRBD1 (5 bases). From germline, CDR1 is GTSNPN and CDR2 SVGIG (reference sequence). CDR3 length: 13 residues. V was clipped by 0 bases and J by 6 bases, with 11 bases between them. CDR3 nucleotides: TGTGCCTGGAGTGTCGGAACAGGTGCTGAAGCTTTCTTT. It specifies CAWSVGTGAEAFF.

The CDR3 is CATSGASWGGLTDTQYF. CDR3 coding DNA: TGTGCCACCAGCGGGGCTAGCTGGGGGGGCCTCACAGATACGCAGTATTTT. V usage is TRBV15 and J usage is TRBJ2-3; possibly TRBD2 for D (7 bases). This CDR3 is 17 amino acids long. CDR1 is LNHNV, CDR2 YYDKDF, per germline (reference sequence). Trimming shortened V by 5 bases and J by 2 bases, and 20 bases separated the two germline ends.

The chain recombines TRBV19 with TRBJ2-5; D is perhaps TRBD1 or TRBD2 (5 bases each). The V gene lost 3 bases and the J gene lost 4 bases, with 12 bases spanning the gap. Germline V CDR1 and CDR2: LNHDA, SQIVND (reference sequence). The CDR3 is made up of 14 amino acids. CDR3 DNA: TGTGCCAGTAGTATGGCCTCGGGGCGAGAGACCCAGTACTTC. It codes for CASSMASGRETQYF.